This is a list of T cell receptor beta chains from one sample in a study of patients and donors after allogeneic stem cell transplantation. TCRdb re-derived calls from the RT-PCR reads in MiXCR, one entry per CDR3 protein. Among about 230,000 distinct CDR3 sequences listed, roughly 13% were seen once. Sample: blood, either unsorted or a sorted T cell fraction (not recorded which). Receptor source: a human donor who was either an allogeneic HSCT recipient or a stem cell or donor lymphocyte infusion donor (not recorded which). It is not recorded whose cells these are; they may come from a transplant donor. Both conserved end residues are part of each CDR3. The D gene is left open where the match is weak. The size entry is marked missing in some rows and otherwise reads once, few, many or a size class.

V gene	CDR3 length	clone size	J gene	D gene	CDR3 protein	CDR3 DNA
TRBV11-3	16	-	TRBJ2-5	-	CASTYSLGRAKETQYF	TGTGCCAGCACCTACTCCCTAGGGCGGGCCAAAGAGACCCAGTACTTC
TRBV11-2	15	-	TRBJ1-6	-	CASSADYGGNSPLHF	TGTGCCAGCAGCGCCGACTACGGCGGTAATTCACCCCTCCACTTT
TRBV20-1	13	-	TRBJ1-5	-	CSATRDGQVAQHF	TGCAGTGCCACCCGGGACGGTCAGGTGGCCCAGCATTTT
TRBV5-6	16	many	TRBJ2-7	-	CASSLDLVMRVEEQYF	TGTGCCAGCAGCTTGGACCTTGTGATGCGGGTCGAAGAGCAGTACTTC
TRBV5-1	12	few	TRBJ2-7	-	CASSDILNEQYF	TGCGCCAGCTCCGACATCTTAAACGAGCAGTACTTC
TRBV11-2	18	few	TRBJ2-7	-	CASSPTAHYAAPSYEQYF	TGTGCCAGCAGCCCGACGGCCCACTACGCGGCACCCTCCTACGAGCAGTACTTC
TRBV13	13	-	TRBJ1-1	-	CASSSGENTEAFF	TGTGCCAGCAGCTCCGGGGAGAACACTGAAGCTTTCTTT
TRBV6-2/TRBV6-3	17	few	TRBJ2-4	TRBD2	CASSYSPQRGIQNIQYF	TGTGCCAGCAGTTACTCACCCCAGCGGGGGATCCAAAACATTCAGTACTTC
TRBV7-2	14	-	TRBJ1-1	TRBD1	CASSLRRTGGDAFF	TGTGCCAGCAGCCTCCGAAGGACAGGGGGTGATGCTTTCTTT
TRBV6-5	14	-	TRBJ1-3	-	CASSSGVSGNTIYF	TGTGCCAGCAGTTCAGGGGTCTCTGGAAACACCATATATTTT
TRBV12-3/TRBV12-4	14	-	TRBJ1-4	-	CASGKTSTNEKLFF	TGTGCCAGCGGGAAGACCTCAACTAATGAAAAACTGTTTTTT
TRBV20-1	14	many	TRBJ1-1	-	CSASRPGGTTEAFF	TGCAGTGCTAGCCGCCCGGGGGGTACCACTGAAGCTTTCTTT
TRBV7-4	16	-	TRBJ1-1	-	CASSLPPRGLNTEAFF	TGTGCCAGCAGCTTGCCCCCCCGGGGGCTGAACACTGAAGCTTTCTTT
TRBV5-1	15	few	TRBJ2-5	TRBD2	CASSSGLAEKETQYF	TGCGCCAGCAGCTCAGGACTAGCGGAGAAGGAGACCCAGTACTTC
TRBV5-5	16	-	TRBJ1-1	-	CASSLGLDRKNTEAFF	TGTGCCAGCAGCTTGGGGCTGGACAGAAAGAACACTGAAGCTTTCTTT
TRBV27	18	few	TRBJ2-3	TRBD2	CASSSLASGIPSTDTQYF	TGTGCCAGCAGTTCCCTGGCTAGCGGGATCCCTAGCACAGATACGCAGTATTTT
TRBV7-8	12	many	TRBJ2-7	-	CASSRDRYEQYF	TGTGCCAGCAGCAGGGATCGCTACGAGCAGTACTTC
TRBV5-6	14	many	TRBJ2-2	-	CASSLYQYTGELFF	TGTGCCAGCAGCTTGTACCAGTACACCGGGGAGCTGTTTTTT
TRBV30	16	-	TRBJ2-3	TRBD2	CAWAPRSGGLLDTQYF	TGTGCCTGGGCCCCTAGGAGCGGGGGCCTTCTGGATACGCAGTATTTT
TRBV12-3/TRBV12-4	15	-	TRBJ2-7	-	CASTSRGSKSYEQYF	TGTGCCAGCACCTCGAGGGGGTCTAAATCCTACGAGCAGTACTTC
TRBV7-2	14	-	TRBJ2-5	-	CASSLELFGETQYF	TGTGCCAGCAGCTTAGAACTCTTCGGCGAGACCCAGTACTTC
TRBV10-3	16	many	TRBJ1-2	-	CAISDLTRGDLYGYTF	TGTGCCATCAGTGATCTGACCCGGGGGGACCTCTATGGCTACACCTTC
TRBV4-3	15	-	TRBJ2-3	-	CASSQDYRKGDTQYF	TGCGCCAGCAGCCAAGACTATAGAAAGGGAGATACGCAGTATTTT
TRBV10-3	21	few	TRBJ2-1	-	CAISESLGTRPSLFSYNEQFF	TGTGCCATCAGTGAGTCATTAGGGACAAGACCCTCTCTTTTCTCCTACAATGAGCAGTTCTTC
TRBV5-1	11	many	TRBJ2-1	-	CASKDYNEQFF	TGCGCCAGCAAGGACTACAATGAGCAGTTCTTC
TRBV21-1	15	many	TRBJ1-5	-	CASSRRDSANQPQHF	TGTGCCAGCAGCAGGAGGGACAGCGCTAATCAGCCCCAGCATTTT
TRBV20-1	14	-	TRBJ1-1	-	CSARVVQMNTEAFF	TGCAGTGCTAGAGTAGTACAAATGAACACTGAAGCTTTCTTT
TRBV28	16	-	TRBJ2-2	-	CASSLESWGATGELFF	TGTGCCAGCAGTTTAGAGTCGTGGGGCGCCACCGGGGAGCTGTTTTTT
TRBV5-1	14	-	TRBJ2-3	-	CASSLKGPSDTQYF	TGCGCCAGCAGCTTGAAAGGGCCGTCGGATACGCAGTATTTT
TRBV25-1	18	-	TRBJ2-3	TRBD2	CASSDPSGGAEYTDTQYF	TGTGCCAGCAGTGACCCTAGCGGGGGGGCCGAATATACAGATACGCAGTATTTT
TRBV7-6	16	-	TRBJ2-7	TRBD2	CASSLAGGGRSDEQYF	TGTGCCAGCAGCTTAGCGGGTGGCGGGAGGTCTGACGAGCAGTACTTC
TRBV28	15	many	TRBJ2-3	-	CASSTTGPNTDTQYF	TGTGCCAGCAGTACGACAGGTCCCAACACAGATACGCAGTATTTT
TRBV11-1	14	many	TRBJ2-5	TRBD1	CASSSGQGEETQYF	TGTGCCAGCAGCTCGGGACAGGGAGAGGAGACCCAGTACTTC
TRBV7-2	13	-	TRBJ1-3	-	CASSLDQGRTIYF	TGTGCCAGCAGCTTAGATCAAGGACGCACCATATATTTT
TRBV7-8	14	few	TRBJ2-7	TRBD2	CASSFGLVTDEQYF	TGTGCCAGCAGCTTCGGACTAGTTACCGACGAGCAGTACTTC
TRBV23-1	14	many	TRBJ1-6	-	CASEGLSLDSPLHF	TGCGCCAGCGAAGGATTATCATTGGATTCACCCCTCCACTTT
TRBV7-6	14	once	TRBJ2-7	-	CASSSEGISYEQYF	TGTGCCAGCAGCTCAGAGGGGATCTCCTACGAGCAGTACTTC
TRBV7-9	14	many	TRBJ2-7	-	CASSLVALGYEQYF	TGTGCCAGCAGCTTAGTAGCGTTGGGTTACGAGCAGTACTTC
TRBV6-1	14	-	TRBJ2-5	TRBD1	CASRLQGAGETQYF	TGTGCCAGCAGGTTACAGGGGGCAGGGGAGACCCAGTACTTC
TRBV7-3	16	few	TRBJ2-1	TRBD2	CASSVTSGTSYNEQFF	TGTGCCAGCAGCGTTACTAGCGGGACCTCCTACAATGAGCAGTTCTTC
TRBV11-2	15	-	TRBJ2-5	TRBD2	CASRGLAGTQETQYF	TGTGCCAGCAGGGGACTAGCGGGGACCCAAGAGACCCAGTACTTC
TRBV15	16	many	TRBJ2-3	-	CATSRGVAADTDTQYF	TGTGCCACCAGCAGAGGGGTAGCGGCAGACACAGATACGCAGTATTTT
TRBV18	20	-	TRBJ2-1	TRBD2	CASSLRGTSGGVRSYNEQFF	TGTGCCAGCTCACTGCGGGGGACTAGCGGGGGGGTGCGCTCCTACAATGAGCAGTTCTTC
TRBV24-1	15	-	TRBJ1-1	TRBD1	CATSDSGTGGDPAFF	TGTGCCACCAGTGATTCCGGGACAGGCGGGGACCCGGCTTTCTTT
TRBV18	15	few	TRBJ2-1	TRBD1	CASSPRQGPYNEQFF	TGTGCCAGCTCACCCCGACAGGGCCCCTACAATGAGCAGTTCTTC
TRBV19	15	-	TRBJ2-2	-	CASSIGLPGAGELFF	TGTGCCAGTAGTATAGGGCTCCCCGGGGCCGGGGAGCTGTTTTTT
TRBV20-1	14	many	TRBJ1-5	-	CSARAGNGNQPQHF	TGCAGTGCTAGAGCCGGGAACGGCAATCAGCCCCAGCATTTT
TRBV11-2	16	few	TRBJ2-5	TRBD2	CASSLDSGGNQETQYF	TGTGCCAGCAGCTTAGATTCGGGAGGAAACCAAGAGACCCAGTACTTC
TRBV30	13	-	TRBJ1-5	-	CAWSSGFERPQHF	TGTGCCTGGAGTTCGGGTTTCGAAAGGCCCCAGCATTTT
TRBV12-3/TRBV12-4	15	-	TRBJ2-7	-	CASSLLPRGSYEQYF	TGTGCCAGCAGTTTATTACCCAGGGGATCCTACGAGCAGTACTTC
TRBV5-6	15	many	TRBJ2-1	-	CASSSGRAIIGEQFF	TGTGCCAGCAGCTCGGGACGAGCCATAATAGGTGAGCAGTTCTTC
TRBV12-3/TRBV12-4	15	-	TRBJ2-7	TRBD2	CASSPPSGVFYEQYF	TGTGCCAGCAGTCCCCCTAGCGGGGTGTTCTACGAGCAGTACTTC
TRBV11-3	15	few	TRBJ2-1	TRBD1	CASSYPGTGYNEQFF	TGTGCCAGCAGCTATCCCGGGACAGGGTACAATGAGCAGTTCTTC
TRBV7-6	15	-	TRBJ2-3	-	CASSGGTPGTDTQYF	TGTGCCAGCAGCGGCGGGACGCCTGGCACAGATACGCAGTATTTT